The clone carrying this T cell receptor beta chain was seen more than once but under ten times. The authors ran a second PCR of about 6 to 11 cycles using a sample-barcoded 5' primer and a J-beta primer mix. MiXCR, applied by TCRdb to the 5' RACE reads, yields one record per CDR3 protein. This sample has 1.6 million or so distinct CDR3 sequences, with about 31% found just once. The data stem from a study of blood T cells in healthy people across ages. The CDR3 extends over 15 amino acids. J gave up 2 bases and V 9 bases, and 10 bases lay outside the gene matches. Germline CDR1 reads ENHRY; CDR2 reads SYGVKD.

This TCR was sampled from a woman younger than 45 in good health. Sequencing input: blood. The rearrangement uses TRBV10-3 and TRBJ2-3, with 8 positions matching TRBD2. The chain's CDR3 is CAISGGLAHTDTQYF. CDR3 nucleotides: TGTGCCATTTCGGGGGGGCTAGCGCACACAGATACGCAGTATTTT.